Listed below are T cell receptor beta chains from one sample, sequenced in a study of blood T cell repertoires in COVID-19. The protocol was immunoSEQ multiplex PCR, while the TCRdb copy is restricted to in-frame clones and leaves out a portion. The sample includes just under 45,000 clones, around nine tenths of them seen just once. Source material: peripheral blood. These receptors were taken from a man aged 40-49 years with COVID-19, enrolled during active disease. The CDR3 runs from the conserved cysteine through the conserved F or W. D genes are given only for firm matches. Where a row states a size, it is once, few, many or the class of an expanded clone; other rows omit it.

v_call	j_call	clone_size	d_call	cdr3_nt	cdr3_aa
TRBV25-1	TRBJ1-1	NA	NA	TGTGCCAGCGCAATGGGGGGGAACACTGAAGCTTTCTTT	CASAMGGNTEAFF
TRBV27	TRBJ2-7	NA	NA	TGTGCCAGCAGTTTAGGGCAGGAACCCTACGAGCAGTACTTC	CASSLGQEPYEQYF
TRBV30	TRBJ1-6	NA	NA	TGTGCCTGGAGTGTCATGGGGACTCCCTATAATTCACCCCTCCACTTT	CAWSVMGTPYNSPLHF
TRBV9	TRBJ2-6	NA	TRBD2	TGTGCCAGCAGCGGCGGGGGCTCTGGGGCCAACGTCCTGACTTTC	CASSGGGSGANVLTF
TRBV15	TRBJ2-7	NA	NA	TGTGCCACCAGATTACAGGGCGCCTACGAGCAGTACTTC	CATRLQGAYEQYF
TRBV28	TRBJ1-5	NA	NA	TGTGCCAGCAGTTCTCAGGGTCAGCCCCAGCATTTT	CASSSQGQPQHF
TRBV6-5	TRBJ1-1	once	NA	TGTGCCAGCAGACACCCGACAGTTAACACTGAAGCTTTCTTT	CASRHPTVNTEAFF
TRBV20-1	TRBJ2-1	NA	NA	TGCAGTGCTGCACTAGCTAGTGAGCAGTTCTTC	CSAALASEQFF
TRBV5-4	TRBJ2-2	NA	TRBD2	TGTGCCAGCAGCCCCGGGACTAGAACCACCGGGGAGCTGTTTTTT	CASSPGTRTTGELFF
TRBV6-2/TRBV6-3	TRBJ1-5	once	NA	TGTGCCAGCAGTCCCGGGATCGGGGGTGGCAATCAGCCCCAGCATTTT	CASSPGIGGGNQPQHF
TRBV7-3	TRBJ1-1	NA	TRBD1	TGTGCCAGCAGCGTAGTGGGGACAGGGGGCATGAGCACTGAAGCTTTCTTT	CASSVVGTGGMSTEAFF
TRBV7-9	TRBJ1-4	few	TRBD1	TGTGCCAGCAGCACAACAGGGGATGAAAAACTGTTTTTT	CASSTTGDEKLFF
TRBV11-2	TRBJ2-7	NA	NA	TGTGCCAGCAGCTTAGACGGAGGGTACTACGAGCAGTACTTC	CASSLDGGYYEQYF
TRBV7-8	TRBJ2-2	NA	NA	TGTGCCAGCAGCCGGAGCAGGGAGGGGGGAAGCACCGGGGAGCTGTTTTTT	CASSRSREGGSTGELFF
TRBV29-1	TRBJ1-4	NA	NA	TGCAGCGTTCGGTCCAGGACTAATGAAAAACTGTTTTTT	CSVRSRTNEKLFF
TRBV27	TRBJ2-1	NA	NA	TGTGCCAGCAGTTTCCCGGGGTTGGAGCAGTTCTTC	CASSFPGLEQFF